The clone carrying this T cell receptor beta chain was found many times. V lost 5 bases and J lost 7, with 15 bases in between. Germline assignment: CDR1 DFQATT and CDR2 SNEGSKA (reference sequence). CDR3 length: 13 residues. Hyperthyroidism, newly diagnosed and lasting under 2 months, affected patients aged 18 to 65. The source of the PBMCs was over 8.5 ml of fresh peripheral blood. Researchers took RNA transcripts and amplified the TCR beta CDR3 regions from them. HTBI primers drove first-round RT-PCR of the TCR CDR3. TCRdb independently ran MiXCR on the multiplex PCR reads; one entry per CDR3 protein. The sample contains 800,000 or so distinct CDR3 sequences, 35% to 45% of which appear only once. The sample is drawn from a study of T cells in Graves' hyperthyroidism and ophthalmopathy.

The rearrangement joins TRBV20-1 to TRBJ1-5, with D possibly matching TRBD1 (5 bases). The sequence was obtained from a man younger than 35 with Graves' hyperthyroidism. Specimen: blood. The CDR3 nucleotides read TGCAGTGCTGATCGACCAGGGAAGCAGCCCCAGCATTTT. Its translation: CSADRPGKQPQHF.